This T cell receptor (beta chain) was retrieved from a study of shared clonotypes between healthy human individuals. Whole-study findings and limits: Naive subsets typically showed greater estimated richness than memory subsets. Clonotype sharing among donors was thought likely to change with sequencing depth.

The CDR3 loop spans 16 amino acids. V was trimmed by 5 bases and J by 9 bases, leaving 25 bases between them. Germline CDR1 is SEHNR and CDR2 is FQNEAQ (reference sequence). Data came from immunoSEQ multiplex PCR; TCRdb stores just in-frame clones and leaves some out. The profile shows about 2.1 million clones, 85% to 95% of them singletons. In the naive CD8 group, cells lacked CD45RO and were positively selected for CCR7, so terminally differentiated effector memory CD45RA+ cells were left out. In the case of this clone: Its target is not known.

The sequence came from a man between 18 and 29 years old in good health. Some clones in this sample may be carry-over from other donors' samples. Sequences were obtained from naive CD8+ T cells from PBMCs. The V call is TRBV7-9, the J call TRBJ1-2, with a possible D match to TRBD1 (5 bases). CDR3 DNA: TGTGCCAGCAGCCCGGGCAATGACAGATCCAAAGACAGCTACACCTTC. Protein sequence: CASSPGNDRSKDSYTF. Full variable domain (remainder filled in from reference TRBV7-9 and TRBJ1-2): DTGVSQNPRHKITKRGQNVTFRCDPISEHNRLYWYRQTLGQGPEFLTYFQNEAQLEKSRLLSDRFSAERPKGSFSTLEIQRTEQGDSAMYLCASSPGNDRSKDSYTFGSGTRLTVV.